Listed below are T cell receptor beta chains from one sample, sequenced in a study of T-cell memory formation after mild COVID-19. TCRdb redid the calling of the 5' RACE reads with MiXCR, one entry per CDR3 protein. The profile shows roughly 370,000 distinct CDR3 sequences, around a sixth of them singletons. The sequenced sample consisted of PBMCs or a T cell subset sorted from them (not recorded which). The receptors derive from a man between 18 and 29 years old who had mild COVID-19 (a few samples of this study predate the infection). Cell type and time point are not known. The CDR3 runs from the conserved cysteine through the conserved F or W.

>TRBV12-3/TRBV12-4|16
CASSTGTSRPTDTQYF
>TRBV4-2|15
CASSQGRGPQETQYF
>TRBV10-3|13
CAIRPGVTGELFF
>TRBV4-1|13
CASSPPLDSPLHF
>TRBV7-9|16
CASSGSGTGSRYEQFF
>TRBV12-3/TRBV12-4|12
CASRGQGYEQYF
>TRBV2|15
CASSEAGQSQETQYF
>TRBV28|15
CASSGGQGHQETQYF
>TRBV9|15
CASSLGTSIAGELFF
>TRBV7-2|15
CASSNRQSGTGELFF
>TRBV20-1|12
CSARDLLETQYF
>TRBV10-3|15
CATTGRIAPYQPQHF
>TRBV7-2|11
CASRAQLTLHF
>TRBV27|17
CASSSGSAQGYSQPQHF
>TRBV2|17
CASRRQGMKAHSDTQYF
>TRBV12-3/TRBV12-4|15
CASSLTGRGADTQYF
>TRBV5-1|16
CASSLESGAANTEAFF
>TRBV5-1|17
CASSLGERGGLADTQYF
>TRBV10-3|14
CAISESGGLYGYTF
>TRBV27|14
CASRGLGDSYGYTF
>TRBV3-1|14
CASSPSGSPDTQYF
>TRBV7-6|15
CASSPGGQGFQPQHF
>TRBV4-1|13
CASSHPRGDTQYF
>TRBV11-2|17
CASSLHSRGSGNTEAFF
>TRBV5-4|15
CASSFRGGGQETQYF
>TRBV12-3/TRBV12-4|14
CASSSQGGLETQYF
>TRBV5-1|13
CASSLDPNYGYTF
>TRBV19|13
CASSRDKPSGYTF
>TRBV21-1|13
CASSKGENTEAFF
>TRBV7-9|12
CASSPPTWKQFF
>TRBV12-3/TRBV12-4|15
CASSLVSGGGQPQHF
>TRBV10-3|15
CAIQQGQAGLETQYF
>TRBV7-2|13
CASSLGQGYGYTF
>TRBV6-1|13
CASIPGWQETQYF
>TRBV7-2|14
CASSFQGEGTEAFF
>TRBV6-1|13
CASRTSIYTEAFF
>TRBV4-3|16
CASSQAGQAKGGELFF
>TRBV5-1|14
CASSWDLNNYEQYF
>TRBV11-2|15
CASREPGLHTGELFF
>TRBV7-2|14
CASSLVLPRETQYF
>TRBV5-1|13
CASSPTGLEPQHF
>TRBV7-9|16
CASSLGAAGGGNTIYF
>TRBV6-5|11
CASTRTVLRVF
>TRBV13|14
CASSRLGQGPGYTF
>TRBV5-1|15
CASTRGDWAGNEQFF
>TRBV12-3/TRBV12-4|11
CASSKAYEQYF
>TRBV5-6|14
CASTSRGAQNIQYF
>TRBV11-2|13
CASSSQPVETQYF
>TRBV28|14
CASRQPREGETQYF
>TRBV30|14
CAWQLGPLTSEAFF
>TRBV18|14
CASSPPPSGETQYF
>TRBV7-8|17
CASSLSTRQASNSPLHF
>TRBV9|13
CASSPGPPGEQYF
>TRBV25-1|14
CASSEIGWRSPLHF